Below, one TCR beta chain is given with its context. Its antigen remains unidentified. Base quality data are lacking; no much larger clone is found one base away. These data originate in a study of response to subunit inactivated influenza vaccine (dated by TCRdb to the late 2010s). In terms of the full investigation: Deep quantitative profiling of the T cell receptor repertoire was used in the study to follow responses to a trivalent subunit inactivated influenza vaccine. Broader findings and caveats from the paper: The authors suggested that each seasonal influenza vaccination may recruit only a limited number of new T cells.

Libraries came from RT-PCR. The reads were generated on an Illumina HiSeq 2500. The raw public data were reprocessed by TCRdb itself: fastp quality trimming at Q25, MiXCR clonotype calling, in-frame beta chains only. Merged by CDR3 protein, the rows form single entries marked with the most common genes and DNA. The sample table holds roughly 710,000 distinct CDR3 sequences, of which roughly 15% were seen once. The top ten clones comprise approximately 7.6% of the sample. V sheds 1 base and J sheds 5 bases, leaving 14 bases between their ends. From the cysteine through the phenylalanine, the CDR3 covers 15 amino acids. The entry retains the CDR3 DNA only, 45 bases that are in frame from base 1.

The V and J genes are TRBV12-3 or TRBV12-4 and TRBJ1-1; the D gene is unclear. The sequence was collected from a man in his forties or fifties who received an inactivated influenza vaccine. Donor details come from another sample of the same person, matched by shared clones. The sequencing used PBMCs from blood, collected around 14 days before vaccination. The base sequence is TGTGCCAGCAGTTTAGTCCCAGTTCAGGCAACTGAAGCTTTCTTT. This yields the protein CASSLVPVQATEAFF.